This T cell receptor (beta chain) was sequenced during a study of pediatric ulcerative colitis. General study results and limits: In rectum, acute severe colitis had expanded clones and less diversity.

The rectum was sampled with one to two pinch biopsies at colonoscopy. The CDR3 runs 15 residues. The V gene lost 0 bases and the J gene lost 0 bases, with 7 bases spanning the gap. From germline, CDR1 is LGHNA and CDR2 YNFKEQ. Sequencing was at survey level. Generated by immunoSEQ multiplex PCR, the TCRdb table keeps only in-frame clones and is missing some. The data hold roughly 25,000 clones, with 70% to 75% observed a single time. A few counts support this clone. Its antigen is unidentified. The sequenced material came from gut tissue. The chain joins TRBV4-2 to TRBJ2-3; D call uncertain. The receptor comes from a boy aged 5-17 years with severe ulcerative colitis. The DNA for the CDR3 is TGTGCCAGCAGCCAAGAGTATCTTAGCACAGATACGCAGTATTTT. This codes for CASSQEYLSTDTQYF.